Below are 19 T cell receptor beta chains sequenced from a single sample in a study of blood T cell repertoires in COVID-19. Measured with immunoSEQ multiplex PCR; TCRdb has only the in-frame clones, and not every one. Among more than 200,000 clones, approximately 88% were seen once, and the ten largest hold under 4.5%. The sequenced material came from PBMCs or T cells enriched from blood (not recorded which). These receptors came from a woman in her 30s who had been exposed to COVID-19.

The chain uses TRBV6-5 and TRBJ2-7, with D possibly matching TRBD2 (6 bases). The CDR3 loop spans 15 amino acids. The germline gives CDR1 MNHEY, CDR2 SVGAGI. V gave up 6 bases and J gave up 2 bases, with 17 bases separating them. The CDR3 coding sequence is TGTGCCAGCAGCGTTCAGGGACTTTATCCCTACGAGCAGTACTTC. Residues: CASSVQGLYPYEQYF.

The V gene is TRBV9, the J gene TRBJ2-2; 7 bases align to TRBD1. Per the germline V gene, CDR1 is SGDLS and CDR2 is YYNGEE. Germline trimming cut 4 bases from V and 5 bases from J; bases unmatched to any gene: 14. The CDR3 covers 17 residues. CDR3 in DNA: TGTGCCAGCAGCCCTCCGGTGCAGGGGGTTTGGACCGGGGAGCTGTTTTTT. Its protein product is CASSPPVQGVWTGELFF.

The rearrangement joins TRBV10-2 to TRBJ2-5; 12 nucleotides line up with TRBD2. Germline V lookup: CDR1 WSHSY, CDR2 SAAADI. The CDR3 spans 16 residues. Germline trimming cut 6 bases from V and 1 base from J; bases unmatched to any gene: 6. CDR3 DNA sequence: TGCGCCAGCAGACTAGCGGGAGGTGGGAGCCAAGAGACCCAGTACTTC. Residues: CASRLAGGGSQETQYF.

This chain links TRBV5-1 with TRBJ2-1, with 9 bases fitting TRBD2. J lost 4 bases, V lost 2 bases, and 7 bases had no gene match. This CDR3 region has 16 residues. Germline loops: CDR1 SGHRS, CDR2 YFSETQ. The CDR3: CASSFGSAGGYNEQFF. DNA of the CDR3: TGCGCCAGCAGCTTTGGCTCGGCGGGAGGGTACAATGAGCAGTTCTTC.

This chain links TRBV3-1 (or the pseudogene TRBV3-2) with TRBJ1-2; TRBD1 aligns across 9 bases. The germline V gene encodes CDR1 LGHDT and CDR2 YNNKEL (reference sequence). The CDR3 covers 12 residues. Germline trimming cut 5 bases from V and 5 bases from J; bases unmatched to any gene: 0. The CDR3 protein is CASSGTGYGYTF. CDR3 nucleotide sequence: TGTGCCAGCAGCGGGACAGGGTATGGCTACACCTTC.

V is TRBV15 and J is TRBJ2-1; the D gene is possibly TRBD2 (5 bases). Germline V gene sequence: CDR1 LNHNV, CDR2 YYDKDF (reference sequence). V lost 0 bases, J lost 10 bases, and 10 bases lay in between. CDR3 length: 13 residues. For the CDR3, the DNA is TGTGCCACCAGCAGAGAAGGGAGAGGCGAGCAGTTCTTC. Translated: CATSREGRGEQFF.

The CDR3 region has the DNA TGTGCCAGCACCCTCGGGACAGCCTTCACTGAAGCTTTCTTT. It yields the protein CASTLGTAFTEAFF. V usage is TRBV28 and J usage is TRBJ1-1, with 7 bases lining up with TRBD1. The J segment lost 4 bases and the V segment lost 7 bases, leaving 9 bases of the junction unmatched. Germline CDR1 MDHEN, CDR2 SYDVKM. This CDR3 spans 14 amino acids.

This clone was detected only a few times. This chain joins TRBV12-3 or TRBV12-4 and TRBJ2-7, with 8 bases fitting TRBD1. Unmatched junction bases numbered 2, after V lost 7 bases and J lost 6 bases. The CDR3 runs to 11 residues. The CDR3 DNA reads TGTGCCAGCACCGGGACAGGCGAGCAGTACTTC. It is translated as CASTGTGEQYF.

The rearrangement joins TRBV7-9 to TRBJ1-1; a possible D gene is TRBD1 (5 bases). This CDR3 region has 16 residues. Trimming took off 6 bases at V and 6 bases at J, with 23 bases between the two ends. The V gene's germline CDR1 is SEHNR and CDR2 FQNEAQ (reference sequence). The CDR3 region has the DNA TGTGCCAGCAGTTACAATTCCGGGACTTTTGCCTCTGAAGCTTTCTTT. Translation gives CASSYNSGTFASEAFF.

This clone was found once. V is TRBV6-6 and J is TRBJ1-2; 7 nucleotides match TRBD1. In germline, CDR1 is MNHNY, CDR2 SVGAGI (reference sequence). With V trimmed by 5 bases and J by 2 bases, 11 bases remained unmatched. The CDR3 has 16 amino acids. The chain's CDR3 is CASSREYRGPNYGYTF. The CDR3 DNA reads as TGTGCCAGCAGTCGAGAGTACAGGGGTCCCAACTATGGCTACACCTTC.

This clone came up once. This rearrangement joins TRBV5-1 to TRBJ1-2; 8 nucleotides agree with TRBD1. Germline CDR1 and CDR2: SGHRS and YFSETQ. V trimming: 0 bases; J trimming: 8 bases; junction bases outside the gene matches: 3. The CDR3 sequence is 13 residues long. This CDR3 is CASSLGQGAGYTF. Written as DNA, the CDR3 is TGCGCCAGCAGCTTGGGCCAGGGGGCGGGCTACACCTTC.

Only one count was recorded for this clone. This chain connects TRBV5-4 to TRBJ1-1; D may be TRBD1 (5 bases). V lost 2 bases and J lost 0, with 8 bases in between. The CDR3 has 14 residues. Germline assignment: CDR1 SGHNT and CDR2 YYREEE (reference sequence). The CDR3 sequence is CASSFGGVNTEAFF. The CDR3 bases are TGTGCCAGCAGCTTCGGGGGGGTGAACACTGAAGCTTTCTTT.

The chain carries TRBV2 and TRBJ2-4, with 8 nucleotides matching TRBD2. The CDR3 contains 12 residues. Germline CDR1 SNHLY, CDR2 FYNNEI. Germline trimming cut 6 bases from V and 12 bases from J; bases unmatched to any gene: 7. CDR3 in DNA: TGTGCCAGCAGCCGGGGGGGTGAAGGTCAGTACTTC. Its protein product is CASSRGGEGQYF. The full variable domain, with the rest looked up from reference TRBV2 and TRBJ2-4, is EPEVTQTPSHQVTQMGQEVILRCVPISNHLYFYWYRQILGQKVEFLVSFYNNEISEKSEIFDDQFSVERPDGSNFTLKIRSTKLEDSAMYFCASSRGGEGQYFGAGTRLSVL.

V usage is TRBV11-1 and J usage is TRBJ1-1, with 7 bases fitting TRBD1. V dropped 3 bases and J dropped 1; count of bases not matched to a gene: 8. The germline V gene encodes CDR1 SGHAT and CDR2 FQDESV (reference sequence). The CDR3 spans 16 residues. The chain's CDR3 is CASSLETGFRNTEAFF. In DNA form, the CDR3 reads TGTGCCAGCAGCTTGGAGACAGGGTTCCGGAACACTGAAGCTTTCTTT.

The chain uses TRBV5-1 and TRBJ2-1; 7 positions agree with TRBD2. The CDR3 runs 16 residues. The V segment lost 0 bases and the J segment 10 bases; nucleotides outside the gene matches: 13. The germline V gene has CDR1 SGHRS and CDR2 YFSETQ. DNA of the CDR3: TGCGCCAGCAGCTTGGCTGGCGGGAGTGGAGCCCCGGAGCAGTTCTTC. Translation gives CASSLAGGSGAPEQFF.

This rearrangement joins TRBV13 to TRBJ2-7; the D gene is possibly TRBD1 (6 bases). The germline V gene has CDR1 PRHDT and CDR2 FYEKMQ (reference sequence). This CDR3 is 15 amino acids long. Trimming stripped 5 bases from V and 2 bases from J, with 16 bases between. The CDR3, as DNA: TGTGCCAGCAGCGACCACCAGGGACACCCCTACGAGCAGTACTTC. Its translation is CASSDHQGHPYEQYF.

The chain employs TRBV12-5 and TRBJ2-2; 9 bases are shared with TRBD1. J was trimmed by 3 bases and V by 2 bases; bases with no gene match: 7. Germline CDR1 and CDR2: LGHNT and FRNRAP. The CDR3 extends over 17 amino acids. CDR3 sequence (DNA): TGTGCTAGTGGTTTGACCAGGACAGGGGTTCACACCGGGGAGCTGTTTTTT. Translating it yields CASGLTRTGVHTGELFF.

This clone was counted only a few times. This chain uses TRBV3-1 (or the pseudogene TRBV3-2) with TRBJ1-1, with 7 bases fitting TRBD1. The CDR3 spans 14 residues. V shed 3 bases, J shed 1 base, and the junction held 2 bases outside the gene matches. Germline V gene lookup returns CDR1 LGHDT and CDR2 YNNKEL (reference sequence). In nucleotides, the CDR3 is TGTGCCAGCAGCCAGAGGACAGGGAACACTGAAGCTTTCTTT. The encoded protein is CASSQRTGNTEAFF.

The V call is TRBV2, the J call TRBJ1-1; tentative D call: TRBD1 (6 bases). The CDR3 totals 14 residues. CDR1 and CDR2 from the germline V gene are SNHLY and FYNNEI. Trimming removed 5 bases at V and 5 bases at J, with 15 bases between. The CDR3 DNA follows: TGTGCCAGCAGTCCCGGACAGTTGCCGACTGAAGCTTTCTTT. Translation: CASSPGQLPTEAFF.